The 30 T cell receptor beta chains given below trace back to one sample, sequenced in a study of blood T cell repertoires in COVID-19 (dated by TCRdb to the early 2020s). Libraries were prepared through the immunoSEQ multiplex PCR assay. TCRdb obtained this table from immuneACCESS and retained in-frame rearrangements with V and J assigned. These tables miss some clones; where compared with another copy, unresolved V genes account for less than half of the shortfall, and the remainder is unexplained. The sample records hundreds of thousands of clones, under 95% of which are singletons. The ten most abundant clones make up more than 3% of the sample. Material for sequencing was peripheral blood. The receptors stem from a woman between 18 and 30 years old who had recovered from COVID-19.

This sequence joins TRBV6-5 and TRBJ2-1, with D maybe TRBD2 (5 bases). Looked up from germline, CDR1 is MNHEY and CDR2 is SVGAGI. CDR3 length: 15 residues. V was cut by 6 bases and J by 1 base, with 13 bases left in between. The CDR3, as DNA: TGTGCCAGCAGACTTAGCGTGCATTCCTACAATGAGCAGTTCTTC. Its protein product is CASRLSVHSYNEQFF.

V is TRBV10-3 and J is TRBJ1-1; 7 nucleotides agree with TRBD1. The CDR3 covers 11 residues. V was pared by 6 bases and J by 6 bases, with 1 base of the junction left unmatched. The V gene's germline CDR1 is ENHRY and CDR2 SYGVKD. In DNA form, the CDR3 reads TGTGCCATCAGGACAGGGCCTGAAGCTTTCTTT. It is translated as CAIRTGPEAFF.

This clone has just a few counts. The V gene is TRBV11-2, the J gene TRBJ1-5, with D possibly matching TRBD1 (6 bases). The germline V and J ends were trimmed by 5 bases and 3 bases, with 17 bases remaining between them. Germline V gene data show CDR1 as SGHAT and CDR2 as FQNNGV. The CDR3 is 16 amino acids. CDR3 DNA sequence: TGTGCCAGCAGCCTGGCCGGTGGGACACCCAATCAGCCCCAGCATTTT. Translation: CASSLAGGTPNQPQHF.

CDR3 region: CASSSLATVGEQYV. As DNA, the CDR3 is TGTGCCAGCAGCTCACTAGCGACAGTAGGGGAGCAGTACGTC. The V and J genes are TRBV11-2 and TRBJ2-7, with 7 bases identical to TRBD2. This CDR3 contains 14 residues. Unmatched junction bases numbered 10, after V lost 4 bases and J lost 7 bases. Germline lookup yields CDR1 SGHAT and CDR2 FQNNGV.

The gene calls are TRBV28 and TRBJ2-1; 9 positions match TRBD2. Trimming removed 6 bases from V and 7 bases from J; junction bases left unmatched: 16. Germline V gene data show CDR1 as MDHEN and CDR2 as SYDVKM. This CDR3 is 17 amino acids long. The CDR3 reads CASSPRWGGRAGNEQFF. The CDR3 bases are TGTGCCAGCAGCCCTCGGTGGGGCGGGAGGGCCGGGAATGAGCAGTTCTTC.

The rearrangement links TRBV6-2 or TRBV6-3 to TRBJ2-1; a possible D gene is TRBD1 (6 bases). Trimming left V 2 bases short and J 5 bases short, with 7 bases between. Germline V gene data show CDR1 as MNHEY and CDR2 as SVGEGT. The CDR3 totals 13 residues. The CDR3 bases are TGTGCCAGCAGTTACAGGGACAACAATGAGCAGTTCTTC. Residues: CASSYRDNNEQFF.

The chain links TRBV15 to TRBJ2-2, with D maybe TRBD1 (5 bases). Germline CDR1 reads LNHNV; CDR2 reads YYDKDF (reference sequence). This CDR3 comprises 17 residues. V was cut by 0 bases and J by 4 bases, with 15 bases left in between. The CDR3 bases are TGTGCCACCAGCAGAGATCCACAGGTAGTCCTCACCGGGGAGCTGTTTTTT. Its translation is CATSRDPQVVLTGELFF. Complete variable domain (other parts from reference TRBV15 and TRBJ2-2): DAMVIQNPRYQVTQFGKPVTLSCSQTLNHNVMYWYQQKSSQAPKLLFHYYDKDFNNEADTPDNFQSRRPNTSFCFLDIRSPGLGDTAMYLCATSRDPQVVLTGELFFGEGSRLTVL.

This clone was recorded a few times. Here the CDR3 DNA reads TGCGCCAGCAGTCTATTGACAGGGGGCTTAGGGAACACCATATATTTT. Translating it yields CASSLLTGGLGNTIYF. V and J are TRBV4-1 and TRBJ1-3; the match to TRBD1 covers 10 bases. The CDR3 totals 16 residues. Germline trimming cut 6 bases from V and 7 bases from J; bases unmatched to any gene: 12. Germline V gene lookup returns CDR1 MGHRA and CDR2 YSYEKL.

The chain is built from TRBV7-2 and TRBJ2-5; no clear D gene. The germline V and J ends were trimmed by 2 bases and 5 bases, with 12 bases remaining between them. This CDR3 has 14 amino acids. The germline V gene encodes CDR1 SGHTA and CDR2 FQGNSA. The CDR3 protein is CASSLSRLRETQYF. CDR3 DNA sequence: TGTGCCAGCAGCTTATCAAGACTGAGGGAGACCCAGTACTTC.

V gene TRBV5-1 combines with J gene TRBJ2-1; 10 nucleotides line up with TRBD2. Germline V gives CDR1 SGHRS, CDR2 YFSETQ. The ends lost 2 bases at V and 6 bases at J; junction bases unmatched: 5. The CDR3 is 15 amino acids. The chain's CDR3 is CASSFGLADSNEQFF. The DNA for the CDR3 is TGCGCCAGCAGCTTCGGACTAGCGGATTCCAATGAGCAGTTCTTC.

The chain carries TRBV7-6 and TRBJ2-3, with TRBD1 identical over 7 bases. Germline CDR1 is SGHVS and CDR2 is FNYEAQ. V lost 4 bases and J lost 0; bases outside the gene matches: 4. CDR3 length: 15 amino acids. The CDR3 region is CASSSTTGSTDTQYF. CDR3 nucleotides: TGTGCCAGCAGCTCCACGACAGGGAGCACAGATACGCAGTATTTT.

The chain recombines TRBV18 with TRBJ2-7; tentatively, D is TRBD2 (6 bases). Germline loops: CDR1 KGHSH, CDR2 LQKENI. V lost 4 bases and J 3 bases, leaving 16 bases between the germline ends. CDR3 length: 15 amino acids. The CDR3 here is CASSRSASENYEQYV. CDR3 DNA: TGTGCCAGCTCACGATCGGCTAGCGAGAACTACGAGCAGTACGTC.

This chain links TRBV27 with TRBJ1-1, with 7 positions matching TRBD1. Germline CDR1 is MNHEY and CDR2 is SMNVEV (reference sequence). CDR3 length: 13 residues. With 6 bases clipped from V and 1 base from J, the junction kept 2 bases outside the gene matches. This chain's CDR3 is CASRRTGNTEAFF. The CDR3 nucleotides read TGTGCCAGCAGGAGGACAGGGAACACTGAAGCTTTCTTT.

The chain recombines TRBV3-1 (or the pseudogene TRBV3-2) with TRBJ2-5; 8 bases fit TRBD2. Looked up from germline, CDR1 is LGHDT and CDR2 is YNNKEL (reference sequence). The CDR3 runs to 17 residues. Trimming cost V 3 bases and J 5 bases; bases outside gene matches: 14. The CDR3 DNA is TGTGCCAGCAGCCAGGAACCGGGGACTAGACTCCGGGAGACCCAGTACTTC. This translates into CASSQEPGTRLRETQYF.

V usage is TRBV5-1 and J usage is TRBJ1-1; D not certain. Between the trimmed V and J ends, which lost 0 bases and 12 bases, there was a span of 15 bases. This CDR3 is 13 amino acids long. The germline gives CDR1 SGHRS, CDR2 YFSETQ. The CDR3 spells CASSLEVAGTTFF. As DNA, the CDR3 is TGCGCCAGCAGCTTGGAGGTCGCGGGAACTACTTTCTTT. Combining the CDR3 with reference TRBV5-1 and TRBJ1-1 gives the whole variable domain KAGVTQTPRYLIKTRGQQVTLSCSPISGHRSVSWYQQTPGQGLQFLFEYFSETQRNKGNFPGRFSGRQFSNSRSEMNVSTLELGDSALYLCASSLEVAGTTFFGQGTRLTVV.

Concerning this clone itself: At the DNA level, this CDR3 is encoded by other sequences in the same sample as well. CDR3 sequence reads: CASSFRQGTNEKLFF. In DNA form, the CDR3 reads TGTGCCAGCAGCTTTCGACAGGGTACTAATGAAAAACTGTTTTTT. This chain connects TRBV11-3 to TRBJ1-4; 7 nucleotides line up with TRBD1. The J segment lost 2 bases and the V segment lost 3 bases, leaving 3 bases of the junction unmatched. The CDR3 runs 15 residues. Germline assignment: CDR1 SGHNT and CDR2 YENEEA. The full variable domain, in which reference TRBV11-3 and TRBJ1-4 provide the parts outside the CDR3, is EAGVVQSPRYKIIEKKQPVAFWCNPISGHNTLYWYLQNLGQGPELLIRYENEEAVDDSQLPKDRFSAERLKGVDSTLKIQPAELGDSAVYLCASSFRQGTNEKLFFGSGTQLSVL.

Only one count was recorded for this clone. V usage is TRBV6-5 and J usage is TRBJ1-1; a possible D gene is TRBD1 (6 bases). The CDR3 loop spans 14 amino acids. The V gene's germline CDR1 is MNHEY and CDR2 SVGAGI. Trimming stripped 2 bases from V and 0 bases from J, with 7 bases between. CDR3 DNA sequence: TGTGCCAGCAGTTACGGACAGCTGAACACTGAAGCTTTCTTT. This codes for CASSYGQLNTEAFF.

The chain couples TRBV6-2 or TRBV6-3 to TRBJ2-1, with TRBD2 matching 10 bases. The CDR3 is 19 amino acids. From germline, CDR1 is MNHEY and CDR2 SVGEGT. V lost 2 bases and J lost 1; bases outside the gene matches: 11. The CDR3, as DNA: TGTGCCAGCAGTTACCCCGGACTAGCGGACGCGGTATCCTACAATGAGCAGTTCTTC. Amino acids: CASSYPGLADAVSYNEQFF.

This chain uses TRBV3-1 (or the pseudogene TRBV3-2) with TRBJ1-1; 7 bases agree with TRBD1. The germline gives CDR1 LGHDT, CDR2 YNNKEL (reference sequence). V was pared by 0 bases and J by 5 bases, with 9 bases of the junction left unmatched. CDR3 length: 16 residues. CDR3 residues: CASSQDGRGRGTEAFF. The CDR3, as DNA: TGTGCCAGCAGCCAAGACGGGAGGGGCAGGGGGACTGAAGCTTTCTTT.

Regarding this clone: The junction shows a germline mismatch at one end, possibly a read error. CDR3 coding DNA: TGTGCCAGCGTACAGGGGTATGATAACCATGGCTACACCTTC. Encoded protein: CASVQGYDNHGYTF. The chain couples TRBV7-9 to TRBJ1-2; 7 positions match TRBD1. Germline lookup yields CDR1 SEHNR and CDR2 FQNEAQ (reference sequence). CDR3 length equals 14 residues. Looking up the rest from reference TRBV7-9 and TRBJ1-2 gives the full variable domain: DTGVSQNPRHKITKRGQNVTFRCDPISEHNRLYWYRQTLGQGPEFLTYFQNEAQLEKSRLLSDRFSAERPKGSFSTLEIQRTEQGDSAMYLCASVQGYDNHGYTFGSGTRLTVV.

The rearrangement uses TRBV25-1 and TRBJ1-3; D ambiguous. Trimming removed 3 bases at V and 15 bases at J, with 21 bases between. The CDR3 is 14 amino acids. Germline loops: CDR1 MGHDK, CDR2 SYGVNS. The CDR3, as DNA: TGTGCCAGCAGTGATTTAACTGGGGTGAGCGGGCCATATTTT. Translation: CASSDLTGVSGPYF.

Turning to this clone: The sample carries other DNA sequences with the same CDR3. CDR3 sequence: CAWSGQGNQPQHF. Here the CDR3 DNA reads TGTGCCTGGAGTGGACAGGGGAATCAGCCCCAGCATTTT. The chain employs TRBV30 and TRBJ1-5; 8 bases line up with TRBD1. J gave up 4 bases and V 1 base, and 0 bases lay outside the gene matches. This CDR3 region has 13 residues. CDR1 GTSNPN and CDR2 SVGIG come from the germline V gene (reference sequence). The whole variable domain, remainder taken from reference TRBV30 and TRBJ1-5, is SQTIHQWPATLVQPVGSPLSLECTVEGTSNPNLYWYRQAAGRGLQLLFYSVGIGQISSEVPQNLSASRPQDRQFILSSKKLLLSDSGFYLCAWSGQGNQPQHFGDGTRLSIL.

The V call is TRBV3-1 (or the pseudogene TRBV3-2), the J call TRBJ2-4; 11 bases line up with TRBD2. The CDR3 runs 14 residues. Germline CDR1 LGHDT, CDR2 YNNKEL (reference sequence). J lost 5 bases, V lost 7 bases, and 4 bases had no gene match. The CDR3 spells CASMRLAGQNIQYF. DNA for the CDR3: TGTGCCAGCATGCGACTAGCGGGACAAAACATTCAGTACTTC.

The rearrangement links TRBV13 to TRBJ2-1, with 10 bases that match TRBD2. This CDR3 has 16 residues. In germline, CDR1 is PRHDT, CDR2 FYEKMQ (reference sequence). Trimming took 5 bases from V and 4 from J; bases not matched to a gene: 8. For the CDR3, the DNA is TGTGCCAGCAGCCCCCGAGGACTAGCGGCGTACAATGAGCAGTTCTTC. Translating it yields CASSPRGLAAYNEQFF.

The chain joins TRBV18 to TRBJ1-6; 7 nucleotides agree with TRBD1. Per the germline V gene, CDR1 is KGHSH and CDR2 is LQKENI. This CDR3 has 16 amino acids. The junction had 14 bases not matched to a gene; V was cut back by 5 bases and J by 10 bases. The CDR3 DNA sequence: TGTGCCAGCTCAACATACAGGGGCGCAGTGGGCTCACCCCTCCACTTT. Translating gives CASSTYRGAVGSPLHF.

V is TRBV27 and J is TRBJ2-1, with 12 nucleotides matching TRBD2. Germline CDR1 reads MNHEY; CDR2 reads SMNVEV (reference sequence). J gave up 0 bases and V 10 bases, and 16 bases lay outside the gene matches. The CDR3 runs to 19 residues. The CDR3, as DNA: TGTGCCACCCATGGGAGGACTAGCGGGAAAAGGGCCTCCTACAATGAGCAGTTCTTC. It is translated as CATHGRTSGKRASYNEQFF.

The V gene is TRBV24-1, the J gene TRBJ2-1; 14 bases agree with TRBD2. CDR1 and CDR2 (germline): KGHDR, SFDVKD. The CDR3 loop spans 17 amino acids. After removal of 3 bases from V and 4 bases from J, the junction contained 4 bases not matched to a gene. CDR3 sequence (DNA): TGTGCCACCAGTGATACGGGACTAGCGGGAGTATACAATGAGCAGTTCTTC. Its translation is CATSDTGLAGVYNEQFF.

This clone has a handful of counts. The V and J genes are TRBV10-2 and TRBJ2-1; 10 nucleotides agree with TRBD2. With V trimmed by 8 bases and J by 5 bases, 6 bases remained unmatched. The V gene's germline CDR1 is WSHSY and CDR2 SAAADI. The CDR3 length is 14 residues. The CDR3 protein is CASGPSGSDNEQFF. CDR3 in DNA: TGCGCCAGCGGACCTAGCGGGAGCGACAATGAGCAGTTCTTC.

This sequence joins TRBV30 and TRBJ2-7, with 10 bases matching TRBD1. Losses at the gene ends were 1 base for V and 6 bases for J; bases not matched to a gene: 9. The CDR3 runs to 15 residues. The germline gives CDR1 GTSNPN, CDR2 SVGIG (reference sequence). The CDR3, as DNA: TGTGCCTGGAGTGGGGGACAGGGGATCGCCCCCGAGCAGTACGTC. Protein sequence: CAWSGGQGIAPEQYV.

The chain couples TRBV18 to TRBJ1-5; 9 positions agree with TRBD1. J gave up 0 bases and V 4 bases, and 4 bases lay outside the gene matches. The CDR3 is 16 residues long. Germline V lookup: CDR1 KGHSH, CDR2 LQKENI. CDR3 nucleotides: TGTGCCAGCTCACTTTGGGACAGGGCTAGCAATCAGCCCCAGCATTTT. Translating gives CASSLWDRASNQPQHF.